This T cell receptor beta chain was observed in a study of control samples from healthy donors and cancer patients. The table came from immunoSEQ multiplex PCR; TCRdb's copy has only in-frame clones and leaves some out. Of some 57,000 clones listed, approximately 95% are singletons. Trimming pared 8 bases from V and 5 bases from J, leaving 13 bases between. Germline V CDR1 and CDR2: SGHVS, FQNEAQ. The CDR3 spans 13 residues. This chain joins TRBV7-8 and TRBJ1-5; a weak D match, TRBD1 (5 bases). This TCR was sampled from a woman aged 25-40 years in good health. The specimen was blood. The CDR3 sequence: CASSLGPYQPQHF. The CDR3 nucleotides are TGTGCCAGCTCCTTGGGGCCCTATCAGCCCCAGCATTTT.